Below, one T cell receptor (beta chain) is given with its context. Resections took place in Japan or China from the mid-2010s to the late 2010s. The V gene lost 4 bases and the J gene lost 2 bases, with 18 bases spanning the gap. CDR1 and CDR2 from the germline V gene are SGHRS and YFSETQ. The CDR3 is 16 residues long. Only in-frame clones appear in the TCRdb table, and some are missing; sequencing was by immunoSEQ multiplex PCR. The repertoire includes roughly 3,700 clones, 70% to 90% of them detected once, and over 2% sits in the top ten. This sample is drawn from a study of immune evolution from preneoplasia to lung adenocarcinoma.

The rearrangement links TRBV5-1 to TRBJ2-5; D is tentatively TRBD1 or TRBD2 (6 bases each). Sequenced input: FFPE invasive lung adenocarcinoma tissue. This receptor was obtained from a person aged 45 to 60 with lung adenocarcinoma. The CDR3 loop reads CASSPEGVHRQETQYF. CDR3 nucleotides: TGCGCCAGCAGCCCGGAGGGGGTTCATAGGCAAGAGACCCAGTACTTC.